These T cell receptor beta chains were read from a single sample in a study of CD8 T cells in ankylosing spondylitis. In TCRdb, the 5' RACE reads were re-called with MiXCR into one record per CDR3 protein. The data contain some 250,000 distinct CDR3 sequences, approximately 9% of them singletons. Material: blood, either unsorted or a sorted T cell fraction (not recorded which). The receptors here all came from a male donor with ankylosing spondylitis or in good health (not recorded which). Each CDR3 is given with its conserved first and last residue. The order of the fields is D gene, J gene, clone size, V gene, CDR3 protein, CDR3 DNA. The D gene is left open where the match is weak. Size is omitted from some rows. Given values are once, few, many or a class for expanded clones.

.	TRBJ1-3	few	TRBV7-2	CASSLEGQGGNTIYF	TGTGCCAGCAGCTTAGAGGGGCAGGGAGGGAACACCATATATTTT
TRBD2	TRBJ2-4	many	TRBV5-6	CASTSLAGGLAKNIQYF	TGTGCCAGCACGAGCCTAGCGGGAGGACTAGCCAAAAACATTCAGTACTTC
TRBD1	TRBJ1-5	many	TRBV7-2	CASSQPGGGQPQHF	TGTGCCAGCAGCCAACCAGGGGGTGGTCAGCCCCAGCATTTT
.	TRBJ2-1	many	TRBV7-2	CASSPQGRREQFF	TGTGCCAGCAGCCCTCAGGGAAGGCGTGAGCAGTTCTTC
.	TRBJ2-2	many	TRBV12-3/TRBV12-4	CASRAPGPYTGELFF	TGTGCCAGCAGGGCCCCCGGGCCCTACACCGGGGAGCTGTTTTTT
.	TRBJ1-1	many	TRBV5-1	CASSLYPPGMNTEAFF	TGCGCCAGCAGCTTGTATCCCCCGGGTATGAACACTGAAGCTTTCTTT
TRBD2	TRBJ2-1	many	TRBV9	CASSVEAGGGYSEQFF	TGTGCCAGCAGCGTAGAAGCGGGAGGGGGTTACAGTGAGCAGTTCTTC
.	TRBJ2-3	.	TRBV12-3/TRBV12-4	CASSWRPREDTQYF	TGTGCCAGCAGTTGGAGGCCCAGGGAAGATACGCAGTATTTT
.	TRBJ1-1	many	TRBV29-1	CSISDRRVTEAFF	TGCAGCATATCGGACAGAAGAGTCACTGAAGCTTTCTTT
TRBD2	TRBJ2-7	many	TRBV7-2	CASSLKTKLAGVYEQYF	TGTGCCAGCAGCTTAAAAACGAAGCTAGCGGGTGTTTACGAGCAGTACTTC
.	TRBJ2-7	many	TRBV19	CASRNPSYEQYF	TGTGCCAGCCGAAACCCCTCCTACGAGCAGTACTTC
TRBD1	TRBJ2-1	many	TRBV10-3	CAISESGQASYNEQFF	TGTGCCATCAGTGAGTCTGGACAGGCCTCCTACAATGAGCAGTTCTTC
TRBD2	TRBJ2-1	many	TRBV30	CAWGGASGRNEQFF	TGTGCCTGGGGCGGGGCTAGCGGTAGGAATGAGCAGTTCTTC
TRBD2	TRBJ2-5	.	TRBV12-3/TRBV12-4	CASSMMGGQETQYF	TGTGCCAGCAGTATGATGGGAGGGCAAGAGACCCAGTACTTC
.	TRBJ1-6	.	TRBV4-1	CASSQEWTGYGNSPLHF	TGCGCCAGCAGCCAAGAGTGGACGGGTTACGGTAATTCACCCCTCCACTTT
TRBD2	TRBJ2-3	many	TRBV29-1	CSVDTSGPTSTDTQYF	TGCAGCGTTGACACTAGCGGGCCTACTAGCACAGATACGCAGTATTTT
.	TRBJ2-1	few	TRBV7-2	CASSFESTSRSEQFF	TGTGCCAGCAGCTTTGAGTCGACTTCCCGGAGTGAGCAGTTCTTC
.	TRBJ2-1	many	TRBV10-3	CAISEGNEQFF	TGTGCCATCAGTGAGGGGAATGAGCAGTTCTTC
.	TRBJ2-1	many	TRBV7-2	CASRFSSYNEQFF	TGTGCCAGCAGATTTAGTTCCTACAATGAGCAGTTCTTC
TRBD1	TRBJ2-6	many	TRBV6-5	CASSSQGRGANVLTF	TGTGCCAGCAGTTCACAGGGGCGAGGGGCCAACGTCCTGACTTTC
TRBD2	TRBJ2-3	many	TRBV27	CAIVAGVGGTQYF	TGTGCCATCGTAGCGGGAGTAGGAGGTACGCAGTATTTT
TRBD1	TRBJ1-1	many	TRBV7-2	CASSPGQGRTEAFF	TGTGCCAGCAGCCCAGGACAGGGGAGAACTGAAGCTTTCTTT
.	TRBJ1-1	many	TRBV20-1	CSARETRGFTTEAFF	TGCAGTGCTAGAGAAACCAGGGGCTTCACCACTGAAGCTTTCTTT
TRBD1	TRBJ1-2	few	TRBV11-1	CASSLAWRDRGKKVGYTF	TGTGCCAGCAGCTTAGCTTGGCGAGACAGGGGAAAGAAGGTTGGCTACACCTTC
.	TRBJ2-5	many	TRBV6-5	CASSYSGQQETQYF	TGTGCCAGCAGTTACTCGGGACAACAAGAGACCCAGTACTTC
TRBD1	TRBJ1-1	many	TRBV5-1	CASSSSGQLMNTEAFF	TGCGCCAGCAGCTCCTCGGGACAGCTCATGAACACTGAAGCTTTCTTT
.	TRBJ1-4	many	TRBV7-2	CASSLGLEEKLFF	TGTGCCAGCAGCTTAGGATTGGAGGAAAAACTGTTTTTT
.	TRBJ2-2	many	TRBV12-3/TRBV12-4	CASSWSGDGELFF	TGTGCCAGCAGTTGGTCAGGGGACGGGGAGCTGTTTTTT
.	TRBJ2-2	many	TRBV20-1	CSARGPSLGRELFF	TGCAGTGCTAGAGGTCCTAGCCTGGGTAGGGAGCTGTTTTTT
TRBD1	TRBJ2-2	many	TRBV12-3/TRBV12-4	CASSPTPGTGVTGELFF	TGTGCCAGCAGTCCTACTCCGGGGACAGGGGTTACCGGGGAGCTGTTTTTT
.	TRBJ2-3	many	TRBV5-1	CASGDGGRTDTQYF	TGCGCCAGCGGAGACGGGGGTCGGACAGATACGCAGTATTTT
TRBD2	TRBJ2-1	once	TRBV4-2	CASSHGLAGNSSYNEQFF	TGTGCCAGCAGCCATGGACTAGCGGGCAACAGCTCCTACAATGAGCAGTTCTTC
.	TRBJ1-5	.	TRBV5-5	CASSLRLTNQPQHF	TGTGCCAGCAGCTTGAGACTGACAAATCAGCCCCAGCATTTT
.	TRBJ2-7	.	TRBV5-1	CASSLAGRARSYEQYF	TGCGCCAGCAGCTTGGCGGGCAGAGCACGGTCCTACGAGCAGTACTTC
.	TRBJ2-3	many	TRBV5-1	CASLTGTTSTDTQYF	TGCGCCAGCTTAACCGGGACGACTAGCACAGATACGCAGTATTTT
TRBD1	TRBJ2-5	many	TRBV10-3	CAISVPGQGIETQYF	TGTGCCATCAGTGTCCCGGGACAGGGTATAGAGACCCAGTACTTC
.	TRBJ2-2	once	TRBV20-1	CSARDPATGELFF	TGCAGTGCTAGAGATCCCGCCACCGGGGAGCTGTTTTTT
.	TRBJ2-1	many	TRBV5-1	CASSLGYEQFF	TGCGCCAGCAGCTTGGGGTATGAGCAGTTCTTC
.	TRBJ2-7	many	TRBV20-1	CSARDPGKSSYEQYF	TGCAGTGCTAGAGATCCCGGGAAGAGCTCCTACGAGCAGTACTTC
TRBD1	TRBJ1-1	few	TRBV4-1	CASSQRDRSNTEAFF	TGCGCCAGCAGCCAGAGGGACAGATCGAACACTGAAGCTTTCTTT
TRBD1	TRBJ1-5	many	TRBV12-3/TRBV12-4	CASSLLGTADQPQHF	TGTGCCAGCAGTTTACTAGGGACAGCCGATCAGCCCCAGCATTTT